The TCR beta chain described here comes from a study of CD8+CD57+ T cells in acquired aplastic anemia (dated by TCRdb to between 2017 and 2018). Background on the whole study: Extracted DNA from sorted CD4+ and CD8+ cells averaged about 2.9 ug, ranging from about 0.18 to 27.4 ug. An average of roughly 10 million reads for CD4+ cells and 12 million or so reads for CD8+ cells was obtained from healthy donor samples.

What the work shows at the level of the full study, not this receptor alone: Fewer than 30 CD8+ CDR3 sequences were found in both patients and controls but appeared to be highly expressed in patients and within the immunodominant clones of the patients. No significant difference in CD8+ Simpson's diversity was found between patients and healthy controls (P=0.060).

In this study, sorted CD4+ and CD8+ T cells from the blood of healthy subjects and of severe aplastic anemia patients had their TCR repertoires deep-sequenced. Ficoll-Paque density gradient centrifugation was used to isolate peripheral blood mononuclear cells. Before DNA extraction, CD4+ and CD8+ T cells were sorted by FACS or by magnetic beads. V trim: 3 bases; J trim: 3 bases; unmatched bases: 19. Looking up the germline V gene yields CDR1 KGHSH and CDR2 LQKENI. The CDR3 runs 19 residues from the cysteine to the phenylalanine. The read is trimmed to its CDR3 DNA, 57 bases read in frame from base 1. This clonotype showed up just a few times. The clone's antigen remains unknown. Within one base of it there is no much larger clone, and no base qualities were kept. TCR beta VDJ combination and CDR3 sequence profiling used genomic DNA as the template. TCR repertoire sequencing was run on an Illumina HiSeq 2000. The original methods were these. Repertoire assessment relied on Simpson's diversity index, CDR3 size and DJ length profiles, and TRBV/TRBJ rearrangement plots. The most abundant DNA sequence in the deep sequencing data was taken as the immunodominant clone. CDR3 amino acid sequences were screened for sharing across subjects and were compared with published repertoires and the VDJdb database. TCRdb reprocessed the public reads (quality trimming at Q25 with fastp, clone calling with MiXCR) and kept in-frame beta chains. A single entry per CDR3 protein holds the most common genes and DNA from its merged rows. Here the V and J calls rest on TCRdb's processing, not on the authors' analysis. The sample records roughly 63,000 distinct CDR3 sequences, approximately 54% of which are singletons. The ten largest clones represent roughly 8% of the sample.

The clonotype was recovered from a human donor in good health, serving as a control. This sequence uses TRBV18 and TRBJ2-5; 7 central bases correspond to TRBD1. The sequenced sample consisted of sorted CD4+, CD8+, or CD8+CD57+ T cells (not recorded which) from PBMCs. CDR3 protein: CASSPSSGTDLLDKETQYF. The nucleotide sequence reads TGTGCCAGCTCACCCTCCTCCGGGACAGACCTTTTAGACAAAGAGACCCAGTACTTC.